Shown below are 29 T cell receptor beta chains from a single sample sequenced in a study of blood T cells in healthy people across ages. Primers used in a second PCR of roughly 6 to 12 cycles were a sample-barcoded 5' primer and a J-beta primer mix. MiXCR, run by TCRdb on the 5' RACE reads, gives a single entry per CDR3 protein. The sample contains more than 700,000 distinct CDR3 sequences, about 46% of which appear only once. Specimen: blood. The receptor set was obtained from a man at least 80 years old in good health.

The J gene is TRBJ1-6, the V gene TRBV20-1, with D possibly matching TRBD1 (6 bases). V was shortened by 0 bases and J by 7 bases, with 16 bases between the two germline ends. The CDR3 covers 16 residues. CDR1 and CDR2 from the germline V gene are DFQATT and SNEGSKA (reference sequence). The CDR3: CSARDPLTGNNSPLHF. The DNA of the CDR3 is TGCAGTGCTAGAGATCCCCTAACAGGGAACAATTCACCCCTCCACTTT.

The chain has TRBV29-1 and TRBJ2-1, with 11 positions matching TRBD2. The CDR3 runs 20 residues. Germline CDR1 reads SQVTM; CDR2 reads ANQGSEA. Trimming took 7 bases from V and 6 from J; bases not matched to a gene: 26. The CDR3 coding sequence is TGCAGCGCAATCGTATACCGGGACATAGGGTTCCTAGCGGGGGGCAATGAGCAGTTCTTC. Its translation is CSAIVYRDIGFLAGGNEQFF.

The rearrangement joins TRBV20-1 to TRBJ1-6; the D is unclear. Trimming removed 4 bases at V and 9 bases at J, with 10 bases between. Germline lookup yields CDR1 DFQATT and CDR2 SNEGSKA (reference sequence). This CDR3 has 12 residues. CDR3 sequence (DNA): TGCAGTGCTAAAATGGGTGTTTCACCCCTCCACTTT. Encoded protein: CSAKMGVSPLHF.

This clonotype was counted only a few times. The chain links TRBV11-3 to TRBJ2-7; D perhaps matches TRBD2 (6 bases). Germline values: CDR1 SGHNT, CDR2 YENEEA. V was clipped by 1 base and J by 2 bases, with 12 bases between them. This CDR3 is built from 15 residues. The CDR3 DNA reads TGTGCCAGCAGCTTAGCTTCGGGGGAAACCTACGAGCAGTACTTC. This translates into CASSLASGETYEQYF.

CDR3 in DNA: TGTGCCAGCAGCTTAGACACCCTGGGAACAGGGAACTCTGGAAACACCATATATTTT. It yields the protein CASSLDTLGTGNSGNTIYF. J is TRBJ1-3 and V is TRBV11-2; weak D call: TRBD1 (6 bases). V was clipped by 0 bases and J by 0 bases, with 18 bases between them. CDR1 is SGHAT and CDR2 is FQNNGV in the germline V gene. The CDR3 consists of 19 residues.

This sequence joins TRBV29-1 and TRBJ2-6; D gene ambiguous. Germline V gene lookup returns CDR1 SQVTM and CDR2 ANQGSEA. CDR3 size: 14 residues. V dropped 0 bases and J dropped 0 bases, with 3 bases sitting between them. Here the CDR3 DNA reads TGCAGCGTTGAAGACAACTCTGGGGCCAACGTCCTGACTTTC. This codes for CSVEDNSGANVLTF.

This chain connects TRBV14 to TRBJ2-4, with 11 bases identical to TRBD2. The CDR3 runs to 15 residues. Germline values: CDR1 SGHDN, CDR2 FVKESK. Trimming at V came to 4 bases and at J to 13 bases, leaving 12 bases not matched to a gene. CDR3 coding DNA: TGTGCCAGCAGCCCCTTAGCGGGAGGGCCGAGAGAGCAGTACTTC. Its protein product is CASSPLAGGPREQYF. Looking up the rest from reference TRBV14 and TRBJ2-4 gives the full variable domain: EAGVTQFPSHSVIEKGQTVTLRCDPISGHDNLYWYRRVMGKEIKFLLHFVKESKQDESGMPNNRFLAERTGGTYSTLKVQPAELEDSGVYFCASSPLAGGPREQYFGAGTRLSVL.

The rearrangement joins TRBV20-1 to TRBJ2-7, with a possible D match to TRBD2 (6 bases). CDR3 length equals 13 residues. Germline V gene sequence: CDR1 DFQATT, CDR2 SNEGSKA (reference sequence). V lost 3 bases and J 4 bases, leaving 13 bases between the germline ends. In nucleotides, the CDR3 is TGCAGTGCTAGGTTGCGGGACGATTACGAGCAGTACTTC. Its protein product is CSARLRDDYEQYF.

This clonotype came up many times. The V call is TRBV29-1, the J call TRBJ1-2; D is undetermined. This CDR3 has 13 amino acids. The germline gives CDR1 SQVTM, CDR2 ANQGSEA. Between the trimmed V and J ends, which lost 0 bases and 4 bases, there was a span of 9 bases. The CDR3 nucleotides read TGCAGCGTTGAAGATCCCCTGGCCTATGGCTACACCTTC. Amino acids: CSVEDPLAYGYTF.

The table lists this clonotype with many counts. V usage is TRBV7-2 and J usage is TRBJ2-3, with 12 bases matching TRBD2. Germline values: CDR1 SGHTA, CDR2 FQGNSA. The CDR3 is made up of 16 amino acids. Unmatched junction bases numbered 6, after V lost 5 bases and J lost 3 bases. For the CDR3, the DNA is TGTGCCAGCAGCACAAGACTAGCGGGAGCGACAGATACGCAGTATTTT. Protein sequence: CASSTRLAGATDTQYF. The full variable domain, its missing parts supplied by reference TRBV7-2 and TRBJ2-3, is GAGVSQSPSNKVTEKGKDVELRCDPISGHTALYWYRQSLGQGLEFLIYFQGNSAPDKSGLPSDRFSAERTGGSVSTLTIQRTQQEDSAVYLCASSTRLAGATDTQYFGPGTRLTVL.

The rearrangement links TRBV29-1 to TRBJ2-1; 8 bases are shared with TRBD2. Germline assignment: CDR1 SQVTM and CDR2 ANQGSEA. Trimming took 4 bases from V and 8 from J; bases not matched to a gene: 4. The CDR3 totals 12 residues. DNA for the CDR3: TGCAGCGTTGGCACCGGGGGGGATGAGCAGTTCTTC. Amino acids: CSVGTGGDEQFF.

This clonotype was counted many times. Its ends do not fully match the called genes, so a read error is possible. The chain couples TRBV20-1 to TRBJ2-7, with D uncertain. There are 13 residues in the CDR3. From germline, CDR1 is DFQATT and CDR2 SNEGSKA (reference sequence). Here the CDR3 reads CSARAPGTYEQYF. CDR3 nucleotide sequence: TGCAGTGCAAGAGCCCCCGGAACCTACGAGCAGTACTTC.

The V gene is TRBV6-5, the J gene TRBJ1-1; TRBD1 might be the D (6 bases). The CDR3 runs to 13 residues. V lost 8 bases to trimming and J lost 3 bases, with 13 bases between them. Germline loops: CDR1 MNHEY, CDR2 SVGAGI. CDR3 coding DNA: TGTGCCAGCCGGGGGGGGCCCCACACTGAAGCTTTCTTT. Translation gives CASRGGPHTEAFF.

This clonotype has more than one count but fewer than ten. This chain uses TRBV3-1 with TRBJ2-7; tentatively, D is TRBD1 (5 bases). V was trimmed by 4 bases and J by 6 bases, leaving 16 bases between them. Per germline, CDR1 LGHDT and CDR2 YNNKEL (reference sequence). The CDR3 has 14 residues. The chain's CDR3 is CASSPTRAATEQYF. The CDR3 nucleotides read TGTGCCAGCAGCCCTACCAGGGCGGCGACCGAGCAGTACTTC.

This chain connects TRBV20-1 to TRBJ2-5, with a tentative D call TRBD1 (6 bases). The V gene's germline CDR1 is DFQATT and CDR2 SNEGSKA (reference sequence). V lost 2 bases to trimming and J lost 5 bases, with 12 bases between them. The CDR3 totals 13 residues. The CDR3, as DNA: TGCAGTGCTAGAACCGGACAGCGGGAGACCCAGTACTTC. It encodes CSARTGQRETQYF.

The chain uses TRBV29-1 and TRBJ2-7; perhaps TRBD2 as D (6 bases). CDR1 SQVTM and CDR2 ANQGSEA come from the germline V gene. V lost 6 bases and J 7 bases, leaving 16 bases between the germline ends. This CDR3 has 12 amino acids. In DNA form, the CDR3 reads TGCAGCGTCGCCCTAGCGAACAATGAGCAGTACTTC. Translating gives CSVALANNEQYF.

In its sample, this clonotype was seen a few times. V and J are TRBV4-2 and TRBJ2-7; 11 bases map to TRBD2. V lost 4 bases to trimming and J lost 6 bases; unmatched junction nucleotides: 11. The CDR3 runs to 16 residues. Germline-derived CDR1 and CDR2 are LGHNA and YNFKEQ. This chain's CDR3 is CASSPILAGASLEQYF. CDR3 nucleotides: TGTGCCAGCAGCCCTATACTAGCGGGAGCCTCTCTCGAGCAGTACTTC.

This clonotype was detected many times. This chain links TRBV29-1 with TRBJ2-3; TRBD2 is a possible D gene (6 bases). Germline V gives CDR1 SQVTM, CDR2 ANQGSEA. The V gene lost 1 base and the J gene lost 0 bases, with 11 bases spanning the gap. This CDR3 spans 15 amino acids. In nucleotides, the CDR3 is TGCAGCGTTGAAGTCCGGGACTCTAGCACAGATACGCAGTATTTT. Its translation is CSVEVRDSSTDTQYF.

The V gene is TRBV9, the J gene TRBJ2-1; TRBD2 agrees at 7 bases. The V gene's germline CDR1 is SGDLS and CDR2 YYNGEE. The V segment lost 3 bases and the J segment 6 bases; nucleotides outside the gene matches: 3. This CDR3 contains 13 residues. CDR3 sequence reads: CASSAGGGNEQFF. CDR3 DNA sequence: TGTGCCAGCAGCGCGGGAGGTGGCAATGAGCAGTTCTTC.

In its sample, this clonotype was seen a few times. V gene TRBV20-1 combines with J gene TRBJ2-7; D is possibly TRBD1 or TRBD2 (5 bases each). The CDR3 loop spans 20 amino acids. The germline CDR1 and CDR2 sequences are DFQATT and SNEGSKA (reference sequence). V shed 1 base and J shed 2 bases, with 30 bases lying between them. The chain's CDR3 is CSARVFGRSFLEGETYEQYF. CDR3 sequence (DNA): TGCAGTGCTAGAGTATTTGGTAGATCTTTCCTCGAAGGGGAGACCTACGAGCAGTACTTC.

The chain combines TRBV20-1 with TRBJ2-5, with TRBD2 matching 14 bases. The V and J ends lost 8 bases and 4 bases, in that order; junction bases with no gene match: 12. This CDR3 has 16 residues. Germline CDR1 is DFQATT and CDR2 is SNEGSKA (reference sequence). The CDR3 DNA sequence: TGCAGTACCAGACTAGCGGGAGGGCCACGGCCAGAGACCCAGTACTTC. It yields the protein CSTRLAGGPRPETQYF.

This chain connects TRBV27 to TRBJ2-5; a possible D gene is TRBD1 (5 bases). The J call is in doubt because the DNA end fits TRBJ2-7 better. This CDR3 has 16 residues. Germline V gene lookup returns CDR1 MNHEY and CDR2 SMNVEV (reference sequence). CDR3 DNA: TGTGCCAGCAGAACTAAGACCAGGGATTCGCTGTACGAGCAGTACTTC. This translates into CASRTKTRDSLYEQYF.

The V call is TRBV27, the J call TRBJ2-3; D possibly corresponds to TRBD2 (6 bases). With 6 bases removed from V and 1 base from J, the gap between germline ends came to 8 bases. The CDR3 spans 13 residues. Germline values: CDR1 MNHEY, CDR2 SMNVEV (reference sequence). The CDR3 loop is CASRASGTDTQYF. The CDR3 coding sequence is TGTGCCAGCAGGGCTAGCGGCACAGATACGCAGTATTTT.

This clonotype has at least ten counts. The genes are TRBV7-9 and TRBJ2-5; 8 bases align to TRBD2. The CDR3 has 15 amino acids. Germline CDR1 SEHNR, CDR2 FQNEAQ (reference sequence). V lost 4 bases, J lost 0 bases, and 4 bases stayed unmatched. CDR3 nucleotide sequence: TGTGCCAGCAGCTCCCGCGGGGGGAACCAAGAGACCCAGTACTTC. It codes for CASSSRGGNQETQYF.

The chain employs TRBV5-1 and TRBJ2-5; the D gene is possibly TRBD1 (5 bases). In germline, CDR1 is SGHRS, CDR2 YFSETQ. With 3 bases removed from V and 2 bases from J, the gap between germline ends came to 11 bases. The CDR3 runs 14 residues. The CDR3 protein is CASSYDRLQETQYF. The CDR3 region has the DNA TGCGCCAGCAGCTACGACAGATTACAAGAGACCCAGTACTTC.

The CDR3 sequence: CASSYGELAGGSEQFF. The CDR3 region has the DNA TGTGCCAGCAGTTACGGGGAACTAGCGGGAGGAAGTGAGCAGTTCTTC. V and J are TRBV6-5 and TRBJ2-1; 12 bases fit TRBD2. Per germline, CDR1 MNHEY and CDR2 SVGAGI. The trim removed 2 bases at V and 9 bases at J, leaving 8 bases unmatched. The CDR3 totals 16 residues.

The CDR3 region has the DNA TGTGCCAGCAGCTTAAAGCGGGGGTTCTCCTTCACAGATACGCAGTATTTT. Protein sequence: CASSLKRGFSFTDTQYF. The chain links TRBV13 to TRBJ2-3, with TRBD2 matching 8 bases. Trimming removed 2 bases from V and 2 bases from J; junction bases left unmatched: 9. This CDR3 has 17 amino acids. Germline V CDR1 and CDR2: PRHDT, FYEKMQ (reference sequence).

V usage is TRBV29-1 and J usage is TRBJ2-7; D not certain. This CDR3 is built from 12 residues. Germline V gene data show CDR1 as SQVTM and CDR2 as ANQGSEA. Trimming cost V 4 bases and J 0 bases, with 7 bases left between them. The CDR3 here is CSVAASSYEQYF. Here the CDR3 DNA reads TGCAGCGTTGCGGCTAGCTCCTACGAGCAGTACTTC.

Only a few counts were recorded for this clonotype. The chain links TRBV20-1 to TRBJ1-2, with D uncertain. Trimming took off 6 bases at V and 8 bases at J, with 10 bases between the two ends. The CDR3 sequence is 10 residues long. In germline, CDR1 is DFQATT, CDR2 SNEGSKA (reference sequence). CDR3 amino acids: CSAKHTGYTF. For the CDR3, the DNA is TGCAGTGCAAAGCATACGGGCTACACCTTC.